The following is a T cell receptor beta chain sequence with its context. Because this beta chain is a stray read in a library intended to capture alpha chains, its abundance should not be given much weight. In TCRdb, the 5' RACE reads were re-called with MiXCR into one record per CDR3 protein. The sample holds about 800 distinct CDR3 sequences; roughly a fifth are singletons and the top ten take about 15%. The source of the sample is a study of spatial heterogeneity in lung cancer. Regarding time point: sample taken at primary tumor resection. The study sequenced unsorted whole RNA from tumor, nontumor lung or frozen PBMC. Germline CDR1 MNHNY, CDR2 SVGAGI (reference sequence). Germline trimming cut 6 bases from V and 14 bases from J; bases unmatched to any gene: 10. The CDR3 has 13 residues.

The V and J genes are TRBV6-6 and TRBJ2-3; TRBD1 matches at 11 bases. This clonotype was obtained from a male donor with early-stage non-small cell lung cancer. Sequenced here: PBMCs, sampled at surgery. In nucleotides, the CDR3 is TGTGCCAGCAGCCAAGGGGACAGGGGGGATAGGTATTTT. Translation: CASSQGDRGDRYF.